A single sample gave rise to the 28 T cell receptor beta chains below, sequenced in a study of blood T cell repertoires in COVID-19. Measured with immunoSEQ multiplex PCR; TCRdb has only the in-frame clones, and not every one. The profile covers about 200,000 clones, with 85% to 90% appearing a single time and about 1.6% taken by the ten largest. Sequencing used peripheral blood. These receptors originate from a man between 18 and 29 years old with active or convalescent COVID-19.

This clone came up once. This rearrangement joins TRBV5-1 to TRBJ2-1; TRBD2 might be the D (5 bases). Trimming pared 0 bases from V and 0 bases from J, leaving 13 bases between. Per germline, CDR1 SGHRS and CDR2 YFSETQ. The CDR3 runs to 17 residues. As DNA, the CDR3 is TGCGCCAGCAGCTTGGGGACTCTGGGGAGCTCCTACAATGAGCAGTTCTTC. As protein: CASSLGTLGSSYNEQFF. The entire variable domain, with the rest obtained from reference TRBV5-1 and TRBJ2-1, is as follows: KAGVTQTPRYLIKTRGQQVTLSCSPISGHRSVSWYQQTPGQGLQFLFEYFSETQRNKGNFPGRFSGRQFSNSRSEMNVSTLELGDSALYLCASSLGTLGSSYNEQFFGPGTRLTVL.

The V gene is TRBV27, the J gene TRBJ2-5; D not resolved. The CDR3 consists of 14 residues. V was pared by 6 bases and J by 0 bases, with 11 bases between. The germline V gene encodes CDR1 MNHEY and CDR2 SMNVEV (reference sequence). The CDR3 sequence is CASRLLLYQETQYF. As DNA, the CDR3 is TGTGCCAGCAGACTTCTATTGTACCAAGAGACCCAGTACTTC.

This sequence joins TRBV29-1 and TRBJ1-2, with D hard to call. CDR1 is SQVTM, CDR2 ANQGSEA, per germline. The CDR3 spans 12 residues. Deletions cut 3 bases from V and 8 bases from J, with 13 bases between. In DNA form, the CDR3 reads TGCAGCGTTGATTCGGTGCGGCGGGGCTACACCTTC. Translating gives CSVDSVRRGYTF. The variable domain in full, with the rest retrieved from reference TRBV29-1 and TRBJ1-2, is SAVISQKPSRDICQRGTSLTIQCQVDSQVTMMFWYRQQPGQSLTLIATANQGSEATYESGFVIDKFPISRPNLTFSTLTVSNMSPEDSSIYLCSVDSVRRGYTFGSGTRLTVV.

CDR3 region: CASSDQGGQRTDTQYF. CDR3 sequence (DNA): TGTGCCAGCAGTGATCAAGGGGGACAGCGCACAGATACGCAGTATTTT. The J gene is TRBJ2-3, the V gene TRBV6-4; TRBD1 matches at 7 bases. The ends lost 3 bases at V and 1 base at J; junction bases unmatched: 7. CDR3 length: 16 amino acids. Germline lookup yields CDR1 MRHNA and CDR2 SNTAGT.

The chain has TRBV2 and TRBJ1-1; TRBD1 matches at 9 bases. After removal of 6 bases from V and 4 bases from J, the junction contained 6 bases not matched to a gene. Germline values: CDR1 SNHLY, CDR2 FYNNEI. The CDR3 runs 14 residues. The CDR3 sequence is CASSSQGAGTEAFF. The DNA of the CDR3 is TGTGCCAGCAGCTCACAGGGGGCCGGCACTGAAGCTTTCTTT.

V and J are TRBV30 and TRBJ1-2; D unclear. In germline, CDR1 is GTSNPN, CDR2 SVGIG (reference sequence). Trimming left V 2 bases short and J 4 bases short, with 11 bases between. The CDR3 has 13 amino acids. The DNA for the CDR3 is TGTGCCTGGAGTCGAGACAAGAGCTATGGCTACACCTTC. The encoded protein is CAWSRDKSYGYTF.

The gene calls are TRBV6-2 or TRBV6-3 and TRBJ2-5; D gene uncertain. The length of the CDR3 is 12 residues. V was clipped by 4 bases and J by 8 bases, with 11 bases between them. Germline V gene sequence: CDR1 MNHEY, CDR2 SVGEGT. The CDR3 sequence is CASSFGGRTQYF. CDR3 sequence (DNA): TGTGCCAGCAGTTTCGGTGGTCGTACCCAGTACTTC.

J is TRBJ2-5 and V is TRBV5-1; 7 bases map to TRBD2. V trimming: 0 bases; J trimming: 5 bases; junction bases outside the gene matches: 7. Germline CDR1 and CDR2: SGHRS and YFSETQ. The CDR3 has 15 amino acids. This CDR3 reads CASSLDGGGEETQYF. CDR3 nucleotide sequence: TGCGCCAGCAGCTTGGATGGTGGGGGGGAGGAGACCCAGTACTTC.

This clone has just a few counts. The V gene is TRBV12-1, the J gene TRBJ1-4. TRBV12-1 is a pseudogene. There are 12 residues in the CDR3. CDR3 nucleotide sequence: TGTGCCAGCACCCCTTTGAGATTTAGTCTGTTTTTT. The encoded protein is CASTPLRFSLFF.

This clone was recorded only once. The CDR3 sequence: CASSQFASGGAGDTQYF. The DNA of the CDR3 is TGTGCCAGCAGCCAATTCGCTAGCGGGGGGGCCGGAGATACGCAGTATTTT. J is TRBJ2-3 and V is TRBV3-1 (or the pseudogene TRBV3-2), with 12 bases identical to TRBD2. V shed 2 bases, J shed 5 bases, and the junction held 8 bases outside the gene matches. Germline V gives CDR1 LGHDT, CDR2 YNNKEL (reference sequence). The CDR3 runs to 17 residues.

This chain joins TRBV6-5 and TRBJ1-3; maybe TRBD1 (6 bases). The CDR3 totals 14 residues. The ends were cut back, 4 bases at V and 4 bases at J, with 11 bases in the middle. CDR1 is MNHEY, CDR2 SVGAGI, per germline. The CDR3 DNA is TGTGCCAGCAGTTCGACAGGAATAGGAAACACCATATATTTT. Protein: CASSSTGIGNTIYF.

The chain links TRBV30 to TRBJ2-7; 9 positions match TRBD2. Germline CDR1 is GTSNPN and CDR2 is SVGIG (reference sequence). The CDR3 consists of 15 residues. V lost 3 bases, J lost 5 bases, and 11 bases stayed unmatched. The CDR3: CAWSEGDSGRNEQYF. CDR3 nucleotides: TGTGCCTGGAGCGAGGGAGATAGCGGGAGAAACGAGCAGTACTTC.

In DNA form, the CDR3 reads TGTGCCAGCAGTTCCCCGGAGGGGTCTTTGGGCGAAAAACTGTTTTTT. Its protein is CASSSPEGSLGEKLFF. The chain links TRBV27 to TRBJ1-4; tentative D call: TRBD1 (5 bases). The V gene's germline CDR1 is MNHEY and CDR2 SMNVEV (reference sequence). The CDR3 contains 16 residues. Trimming cost V 4 bases and J 8 bases, with 20 bases left between them.

This clone was found a few times. The chain links TRBV5-1 to TRBJ1-4, with D maybe TRBD1 (6 bases). In germline, CDR1 is SGHRS, CDR2 YFSETQ. The CDR3 has 13 amino acids. With 2 bases removed from V and 7 bases from J, the gap between germline ends came to 9 bases. The DNA for the CDR3 is TGCGCCAGCAGCTTAACAGGGTTTGAAAAACTGTTTTTT. Translated: CASSLTGFEKLFF.

V usage is TRBV19 and J usage is TRBJ1-4, with TRBD1 matching over 8 bases. Germline V gene sequence: CDR1 LNHDA, CDR2 SQIVND (reference sequence). The trim removed 3 bases at V and 8 bases at J, leaving 8 bases unmatched. The CDR3 contains 15 residues. Here the CDR3 DNA reads TGTGCCAGTAGTATGTCCGGACAGGGAAGGGAAAAACTGTTTTTT. Translating gives CASSMSGQGREKLFF.

The chain combines TRBV7-9 with TRBJ2-1; D is ambiguous. The CDR3 consists of 11 residues. Trimming took 3 bases from V and 7 from J, leaving 4 bases between them. Germline-derived CDR1 and CDR2 are SEHNR and FQNEAQ (reference sequence). The CDR3 loop is CASSFANEQFF. CDR3 sequence (DNA): TGTGCCAGCAGCTTTGCGAATGAGCAGTTCTTC.

This clone was seen only once. The J gene is TRBJ1-4, the V gene TRBV7-8; D ambiguous. The CDR3 has 14 residues. V lost 5 bases to trimming and J lost 3 bases, with 10 bases between them. Per the germline V gene, CDR1 is SGHVS and CDR2 is FQNEAQ. The CDR3 loop reads CASSRKRANEKLFF. DNA for the CDR3: TGTGCCAGCAGCCGTAAACGGGCTAATGAAAAACTGTTTTTT.

The chain recombines TRBV2 with TRBJ1-4; TRBD1 aligns across 8 bases. Germline V gene sequence: CDR1 SNHLY, CDR2 FYNNEI. V lost 7 bases to trimming and J lost 7 bases; unmatched junction nucleotides: 11. CDR3 length: 15 amino acids. In DNA form, the CDR3 reads TGTGCCAGCACCGGGCAGGGGGCTGGTGCTGAAAAACTGTTTTTT. Translation: CASTGQGAGAEKLFF.

The chain employs TRBV18 and TRBJ2-1, with D tentatively TRBD1 (7 bases). Germline-derived CDR1 and CDR2 are KGHSH and LQKENI. The CDR3 is made up of 15 amino acids. Between the trimmed V and J ends, which lost 6 bases and 4 bases, there was a span of 16 bases. This CDR3 is CASSRGTDLYNEQFF. CDR3 bases: TGTGCCAGCTCCCGCGGGACAGACCTTTACAATGAGCAGTTCTTC.

This chain uses TRBV5-1 with TRBJ2-3, with TRBD2 matching over 9 bases. The CDR3 totals 15 residues. The J segment lost 0 bases and the V segment lost 5 bases, leaving 4 bases of the junction unmatched. Per germline, CDR1 SGHRS and CDR2 YFSETQ. CDR3 sequence reads: CASSPTSGSTDTQYF. In nucleotides, the CDR3 is TGCGCCAGCAGTCCGACTAGCGGAAGCACAGATACGCAGTATTTT.

This clone was recorded only once. The chain uses TRBV30 and TRBJ2-3; 7 bases fit TRBD2. Germline V CDR1 and CDR2: GTSNPN, SVGIG (reference sequence). J gave up 1 base and V 1 base, and 5 bases lay outside the gene matches. The CDR3 has 15 residues. CDR3 bases: TGTGCCTGGAGTGAACCGGCGGGAGGCACAGATACGCAGTATTTT. This codes for CAWSEPAGGTDTQYF.

The V call is TRBV2, the J call TRBJ2-3, with a weak D call TRBD2 (6 bases). The V and J ends lost 5 bases and 1 base respectively, with 7 bases between them. The germline CDR1 and CDR2 sequences are SNHLY and FYNNEI. CDR3 length: 13 residues. CDR3 amino acids: CASSIAGTDTQYF. DNA of the CDR3: TGTGCCAGCAGTATAGCGGGCACAGATACGCAGTATTTT.

The V gene is TRBV5-1, the J gene TRBJ2-2, with TRBD1 matching 10 bases. The CDR3 extends over 15 amino acids. Germline V gives CDR1 SGHRS, CDR2 YFSETQ. Unmatched junction bases numbered 1, after V lost 0 bases and J lost 5 bases. In DNA, the CDR3 is TGCGCCAGCAGCTTGGAGGGACAGGGGACCGGGGAGCTGTTTTTT. Translation: CASSLEGQGTGELFF.

The genes are TRBV7-2 and TRBJ1-1; D call uncertain. V lost 8 bases, J lost 1 base, and 11 bases lay in between. The germline V gene encodes CDR1 SGHTA and CDR2 FQGNSA. The CDR3 loop spans 13 amino acids. CDR3 DNA: TGTGCCAGCGGCCCATTCTGGAACACTGAAGCTTTCTTT. Translating it yields CASGPFWNTEAFF.

V usage is TRBV6-2 or TRBV6-3 and J usage is TRBJ1-2, with TRBD1 as a possible D gene (5 bases). V lost 3 bases, J lost 8 bases, and 10 bases lay in between. CDR3 length: 12 amino acids. Germline CDR1 MNHEY, CDR2 SVGEGT. The CDR3 DNA reads TGTGCCAGCAGTTATCGCGGACAAGGCTACACCTTC. Translated, it gives CASSYRGQGYTF.

The chain carries TRBV5-1 and TRBJ2-7; 9 bases are shared with TRBD1. The CDR3 runs 14 residues. V gave up 4 bases and J gave up 2 bases; unmatched junction bases: 4. Per the germline V gene, CDR1 is SGHRS and CDR2 is YFSETQ. The CDR3 nucleotides are TGCGCCAGCAGCACGACAGGGGGACCCTACGAGCAGTACTTC. The encoded protein is CASSTTGGPYEQYF.

The rearrangement links TRBV5-6 to TRBJ1-1; D uncertain. The V end was cut by 4 bases, the J end by 5 bases, with 18 bases between. The CDR3 has 15 residues. Germline CDR1 is SGHDT and CDR2 is YYEEEE. Here the CDR3 reads CASSLNTDDWTEAFF. CDR3 bases: TGTGCCAGCAGCCTCAATACAGATGATTGGACTGAAGCTTTCTTT.

The CDR3 DNA reads as TGTGCCAGCAGCTCCACGGACAGGAGGAACTATGGCTACACCTTC. Encoded protein: CASSSTDRRNYGYTF. The V gene is TRBV7-2, the J gene TRBJ1-2, with 7 positions matching TRBD1. The V gene's germline CDR1 is SGHTA and CDR2 FQGNSA. V gave up 4 bases and J gave up 2 bases; unmatched junction bases: 7. The CDR3 loop spans 15 amino acids.